The rows below give T cell receptor beta chains drawn from one sample of a study of cytomegalovirus exposure and HLA in healthy donors. TCRdb's copy holds only in-frame clones and misses some; the assay was immunoSEQ multiplex PCR. The table lists approximately 180,000 clones, 84% of them singletons. Sequencing used PBMCs. All receptors come from a girl aged 5 to 17 in good health and CMV-seropositive. The CDR3 runs from the conserved cysteine through the conserved F or W. A D gene is named only where the DNA matches it firmly. Clone size is shown for a subset of rows, as once, few, many or a class of expanded clone.

v_gene: TRBV27; j_gene: TRBJ1-4; d_gene: NA; abundance: NA; CDR3nt: TGTGCCAGCAGTCCAAGAAGGACACAATTAGCAACTAATGAAAAACTGTTTTTT; CDR3aa: CASSPRRTQLATNEKLFF
v_gene: TRBV7-9; j_gene: TRBJ1-2; d_gene: TRBD1; abundance: NA; CDR3nt: TGTGCCAGCAGCCCGGGACAGGGAGGGGGCTACACCTTC; CDR3aa: CASSPGQGGGYTF
v_gene: TRBV5-1; j_gene: TRBJ1-2; d_gene: TRBD1; abundance: many; CDR3nt: TGCGCCAGCAGCCCCGTGACAGGGGAGGATGGCTACACCTTC; CDR3aa: CASSPVTGEDGYTF
v_gene: TRBV10-1; j_gene: TRBJ2-2; d_gene: NA; abundance: NA; CDR3nt: TGCGCCAGCTTCGGAGATCCGAACACCGGGGAGCTGTTTTTT; CDR3aa: CASFGDPNTGELFF
v_gene: TRBV9; j_gene: TRBJ2-3; d_gene: TRBD1; abundance: NA; CDR3nt: TGTGCCAGCAGCGTAGCGTTGTCGTCAGGGGGAAGCACAGATACGCAGTATTTT; CDR3aa: CASSVALSSGGSTDTQYF
v_gene: TRBV6-5; j_gene: TRBJ1-3; d_gene: NA; abundance: NA; CDR3nt: TGTGCCAGCAGTTACTCGTCGGGAGGCTCTGGAAACACCATATATTTT; CDR3aa: CASSYSSGGSGNTIYF
v_gene: TRBV7-9; j_gene: TRBJ2-7; d_gene: TRBD1; abundance: NA; CDR3nt: TGTGCCAGCAGCCCGACCCGGACAGGGGGGATCTACGAGCAGTACTTC; CDR3aa: CASSPTRTGGIYEQYF
v_gene: TRBV9; j_gene: TRBJ2-5; d_gene: NA; abundance: NA; CDR3nt: TGTGCCAGCAATGGAGGGGGGGAATTGGAGACCCAGTACTTC; CDR3aa: CASNGGGELETQYF
v_gene: TRBV6-5; j_gene: TRBJ1-1; d_gene: NA; abundance: NA; CDR3nt: TGTGCCAGCAGTCTAAACAGCTTGCCTGAAGCTTTCTTT; CDR3aa: CASSLNSLPEAFF
v_gene: TRBV6-5; j_gene: TRBJ2-1; d_gene: TRBD1; abundance: NA; CDR3nt: TGTGCCAGCAGTGTTCCGAGACAGGGGTACAATGAGCAGTTCTTC; CDR3aa: CASSVPRQGYNEQFF
v_gene: TRBV19; j_gene: TRBJ1-1; d_gene: NA; abundance: NA; CDR3nt: TGTGCCAGTAGTCAGGGGAACAGAGACCTATTGAACACTGAAGCTTTCTTT; CDR3aa: CASSQGNRDLLNTEAFF
v_gene: TRBV5-1; j_gene: TRBJ1-4; d_gene: TRBD1; abundance: NA; CDR3nt: TGCGCCAGCAGCTCGGGACAGCCGAATGAAAAACTGTTTTTT; CDR3aa: CASSSGQPNEKLFF
v_gene: TRBV2; j_gene: TRBJ1-1; d_gene: NA; abundance: NA; CDR3nt: TGTGCCAGCGGCAGGGTGGGCACTGAAGCTTTCTTT; CDR3aa: CASGRVGTEAFF
v_gene: TRBV4-1; j_gene: TRBJ2-5; d_gene: NA; abundance: NA; CDR3nt: TGCGCCAGCAGCCAAGAACGCACTGCCGAGACCCAGTACTTC; CDR3aa: CASSQERTAETQYF
v_gene: TRBV11-3; j_gene: TRBJ2-7; d_gene: TRBD2; abundance: few; CDR3nt: TGTGCCAGCAGCTGGGCGGGGGGCGAGCAGTACTTC; CDR3aa: CASSWAGGEQYF
v_gene: TRBV6-4; j_gene: TRBJ1-1; d_gene: TRBD1; abundance: NA; CDR3nt: TGTGCCAGCAGTGCCGAACAGGGGCTGAACACTGAAGCTTTCTTT; CDR3aa: CASSAEQGLNTEAFF
v_gene: TRBV4-1; j_gene: TRBJ2-1; d_gene: TRBD1; abundance: NA; CDR3nt: TGCGCCAGCAGCCAAGAGCTCACAGGGGATGAGCAGTTCTTC; CDR3aa: CASSQELTGDEQFF
v_gene: TRBV10-3; j_gene: TRBJ2-7; d_gene: NA; abundance: NA; CDR3nt: TGTGCCATCAGTGAAGGTCCCGTCGACAGTGGGGCCCCCTACGAGCAGTACTTC; CDR3aa: CAISEGPVDSGAPYEQYF
v_gene: TRBV6-5; j_gene: TRBJ2-1; d_gene: TRBD2; abundance: NA; CDR3nt: TGTGCCAGCAGTTACGAGGGGACTAGCTACAATGAGCAGTTCTTC; CDR3aa: CASSYEGTSYNEQFF
v_gene: TRBV6-1; j_gene: TRBJ2-7; d_gene: NA; abundance: NA; CDR3nt: TGTGCCAGCACCTCGGACAGCTACGAGCAGTACTTC; CDR3aa: CASTSDSYEQYF
v_gene: TRBV28; j_gene: TRBJ2-3; d_gene: TRBD2; abundance: NA; CDR3nt: TGTGCCAGCAGTTTATTTCGCGGGGGGCAGGGAGATACGCAGTATTTT; CDR3aa: CASSLFRGGQGDTQYF
v_gene: TRBV2; j_gene: TRBJ2-3; d_gene: NA; abundance: NA; CDR3nt: TGTGCCAGCAGTCAGGGTGATACGCAGTATTTT; CDR3aa: CASSQGDTQYF
v_gene: TRBV5-1; j_gene: TRBJ1-1; d_gene: TRBD1; abundance: NA; CDR3nt: TGCGCCAGCAGCTTGAATCCGACAGGGGATTCGAACACTGAAGCTTTCTTT; CDR3aa: CASSLNPTGDSNTEAFF
v_gene: TRBV30; j_gene: TRBJ1-6; d_gene: NA; abundance: NA; CDR3nt: TGTGCCTGGATCCATTTTCGACAGCCAGGTAATTCACCCCTCCACTTT; CDR3aa: CAWIHFRQPGNSPLHF
v_gene: TRBV5-6; j_gene: TRBJ1-2; d_gene: TRBD1; abundance: NA; CDR3nt: TGTGCCAGCAGCTTGGTTGGGATGTGGACAGGCCTAGATGGCTACACCTTC; CDR3aa: CASSLVGMWTGLDGYTF
v_gene: TRBV21-1; j_gene: TRBJ2-3; d_gene: NA; abundance: NA; CDR3nt: TGTGCCAGTGGGACAGGGGGCAGGTTCCGAGTCACAGATACGCAGTATTTT; CDR3aa: CASGTGGRFRVTDTQYF